A single sample gave rise to the 8 T cell receptor beta chains below, sequenced in a study of post-analysis software for immune sequencing data. Antigens for these TCRs are unknown. Overall study findings and caveats: Controls showed lower frequencies than patients for roughly five TRBV segments, and TRBV5-6, TRBV5-1 and TRBV20-1 were among these.

Every TCR beta cDNA library bore unique molecular identifiers. TCRdb ran MiXCR on the PCR reads and lists one entry per CDR3 protein. This sample carries 350,000 to 500,000 distinct CDR3 sequences, approximately 39% of them seen once, and the ten largest clones take 7.6%. The sample taken for sequencing was blood. All receptors derive from a girl aged 2-10 years with multiple sclerosis.

This clonotype has more than one count but fewer than ten. The chain carries TRBV10-3 and TRBJ2-3; D not resolved. V gave up 1 base and J gave up 0 bases, with 2 bases separating them. Germline V gives CDR1 ENHRY, CDR2 SYGVKD. This CDR3 is built from 13 residues. In nucleotides, the CDR3 is TGTGCCATCAGTGAGTTTAGCACAGATACGCAGTATTTT. It specifies CAISEFSTDTQYF.

The chain recombines TRBV5-1 with TRBJ1-1, with a tentative D call TRBD1 (6 bases). The V end was cut by 4 bases, the J end by 5 bases, with 18 bases between. The CDR3 covers 15 residues. The germline gives CDR1 SGHRS, CDR2 YFSETQ. In DNA form, the CDR3 reads TGCGCCAGCAGCAACAACAGGGTGCCGGGAACTGAAGCTTTCTTT. Encoded protein: CASSNNRVPGTEAFF.

The chain employs TRBV6-6 and TRBJ1-3; TRBD1 might be the D (5 bases). Germline V CDR1 and CDR2: MNHNY, SVGAGI (reference sequence). The CDR3 has 17 amino acids. The V gene lost 6 bases and the J gene lost 0 bases, with 18 bases spanning the gap. For the CDR3, the DNA is TGTGCCAGCAGACCCGGGACCGAGACCCTCTCTGGAAACACCATATATTTT. Encoded protein: CASRPGTETLSGNTIYF.

CDR3 amino acids: CASRRLVSSYNEQFF. CDR3 DNA sequence: TGTGCCAGCCGCCGATTAGTCAGCTCCTACAATGAGCAGTTCTTC. The V call is TRBV6-1, the J call TRBJ2-1, with D unclear. Trimming shortened V by 8 bases and J by 0 bases, and 14 bases separated the two germline ends. CDR3 length equals 15 residues. Germline lookup yields CDR1 MNHNS and CDR2 SASEGT.

The rearrangement uses TRBV7-9 and TRBJ1-1, with D perhaps TRBD1 (5 bases). Germline CDR1 is SEHNR and CDR2 is FQNEAQ (reference sequence). V dropped 11 bases and J dropped 2 bases, with 15 bases sitting between them. This CDR3 is built from 13 residues. The CDR3 coding sequence is TGTGCCGGGGCGCAGGAGATTAACACTGAAGCTTTCTTT. Translated: CAGAQEINTEAFF. The whole variable domain, filled in from reference TRBV7-9 and TRBJ1-1, reads DTGVSQNPRHKITKRGQNVTFRCDPISEHNRLYWYRQTLGQGPEFLTYFQNEAQLEKSRLLSDRFSAERPKGSFSTLEIQRTEQGDSAMYLCAGAQEINTEAFFGQGTRLTVV.

The genes are TRBV10-2 and TRBJ2-4; 9 bases line up with TRBD2. After removal of 4 bases from V and 0 bases from J, the junction contained 7 bases not matched to a gene. This CDR3 has 17 amino acids. Germline-derived CDR1 and CDR2 are WSHSY and SAAADI. Written as DNA, the CDR3 is TGCGCCAGCAGTGGGACTAGCGCCGTTTTAGCCAAAAACATTCAGTACTTC. Encoded protein: CASSGTSAVLAKNIQYF.

The chain joins TRBV28 to TRBJ2-3; TRBD2 agrees at 15 bases. The J segment lost 2 bases and the V segment lost 6 bases, leaving 15 bases of the junction unmatched. The CDR3 runs to 20 residues. The germline V gene encodes CDR1 MDHEN and CDR2 SYDVKM. DNA for the CDR3: TGTGCCAGCAGCTTAGCCCGATGGCGGACTAGCGGGGGGGACACAGATACGCAGTATTTT. Amino acids: CASSLARWRTSGGDTDTQYF.

A few counts support this clonotype. The rearrangement links TRBV12-3 or TRBV12-4 to TRBJ1-5; 8 nucleotides match TRBD1. CDR3 length equals 16 residues. V gave up 0 bases and J gave up 2 bases; unmatched junction bases: 3. CDR3 sequence: CASSLALGQGNQPQHF. Here the CDR3 DNA reads TGTGCCAGCAGTTTAGCCCTGGGACAGGGCAATCAGCCCCAGCATTTT.